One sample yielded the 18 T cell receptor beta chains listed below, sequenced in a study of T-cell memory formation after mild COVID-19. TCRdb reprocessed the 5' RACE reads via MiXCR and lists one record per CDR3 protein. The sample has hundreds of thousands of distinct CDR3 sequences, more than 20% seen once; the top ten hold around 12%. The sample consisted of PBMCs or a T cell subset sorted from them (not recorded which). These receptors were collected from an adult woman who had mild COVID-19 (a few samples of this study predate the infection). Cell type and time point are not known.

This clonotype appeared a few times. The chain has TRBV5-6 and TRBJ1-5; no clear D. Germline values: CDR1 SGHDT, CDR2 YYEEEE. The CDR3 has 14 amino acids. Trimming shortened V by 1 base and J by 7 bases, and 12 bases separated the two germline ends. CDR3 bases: TGTGCCAGCAGCTTGAGAAAGGGATCACAGCCCCAGCATTTT. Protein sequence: CASSLRKGSQPQHF.

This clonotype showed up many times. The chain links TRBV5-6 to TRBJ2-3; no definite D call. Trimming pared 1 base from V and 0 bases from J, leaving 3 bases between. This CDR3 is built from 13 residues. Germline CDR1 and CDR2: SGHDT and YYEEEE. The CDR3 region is CASSLKSTDTQYF. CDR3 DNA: TGTGCCAGCAGCTTGAAAAGCACAGATACGCAGTATTTT.

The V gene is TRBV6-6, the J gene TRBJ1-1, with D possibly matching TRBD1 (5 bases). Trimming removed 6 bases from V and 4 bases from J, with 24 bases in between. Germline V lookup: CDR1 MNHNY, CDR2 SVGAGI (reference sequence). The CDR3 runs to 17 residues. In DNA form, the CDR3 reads TGTGCCAGCAGCCAAGCTCTGGACATGGTTTTTAGCACTGAAGCTTTCTTT. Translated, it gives CASSQALDMVFSTEAFF.

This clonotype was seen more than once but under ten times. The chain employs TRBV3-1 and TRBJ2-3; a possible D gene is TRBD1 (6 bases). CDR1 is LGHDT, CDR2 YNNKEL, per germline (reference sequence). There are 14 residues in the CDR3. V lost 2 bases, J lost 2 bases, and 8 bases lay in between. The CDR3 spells CASSQTGNTDTQYF. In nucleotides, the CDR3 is TGTGCCAGCAGCCAAACAGGGAACACAGATACGCAGTATTTT.

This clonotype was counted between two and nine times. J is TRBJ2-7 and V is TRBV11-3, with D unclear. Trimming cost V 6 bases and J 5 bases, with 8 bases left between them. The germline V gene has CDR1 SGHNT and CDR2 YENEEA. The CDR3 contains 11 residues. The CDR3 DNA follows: TGTGCCAGCAGTTATACCCACGAGCAGTACTTC. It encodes CASSYTHEQYF.

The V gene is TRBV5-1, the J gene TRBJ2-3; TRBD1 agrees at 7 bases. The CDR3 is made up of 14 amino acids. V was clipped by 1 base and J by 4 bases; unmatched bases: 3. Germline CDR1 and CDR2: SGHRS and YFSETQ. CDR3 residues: CASSLRQGADTQYF. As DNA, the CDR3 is TGCGCCAGCAGCTTGCGGCAGGGGGCAGATACGCAGTATTTT.

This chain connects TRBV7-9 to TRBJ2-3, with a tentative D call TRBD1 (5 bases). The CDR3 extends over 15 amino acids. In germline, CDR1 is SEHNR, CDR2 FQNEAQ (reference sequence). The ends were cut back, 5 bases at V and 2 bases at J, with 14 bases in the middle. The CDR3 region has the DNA TGTGCCAGCAGCCCAAGCAGGGCCTACACAGATACGCAGTATTTT. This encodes CASSPSRAYTDTQYF.

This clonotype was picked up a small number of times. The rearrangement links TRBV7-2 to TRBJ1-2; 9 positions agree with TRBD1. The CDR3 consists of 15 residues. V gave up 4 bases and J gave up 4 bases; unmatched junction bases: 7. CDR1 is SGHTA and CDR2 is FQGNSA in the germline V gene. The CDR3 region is CASSSSGTGLYGYTF. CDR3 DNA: TGTGCCAGCAGCTCTTCCGGGACAGGGCTCTATGGCTACACCTTC.

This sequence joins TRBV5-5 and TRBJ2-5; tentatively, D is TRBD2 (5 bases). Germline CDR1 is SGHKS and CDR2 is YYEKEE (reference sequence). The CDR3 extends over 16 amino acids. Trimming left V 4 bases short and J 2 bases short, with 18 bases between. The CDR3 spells CASSPRFVSGQETQYF. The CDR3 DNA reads TGTGCCAGCAGCCCCCGTTTTGTCAGCGGACAAGAGACCCAGTACTTC.

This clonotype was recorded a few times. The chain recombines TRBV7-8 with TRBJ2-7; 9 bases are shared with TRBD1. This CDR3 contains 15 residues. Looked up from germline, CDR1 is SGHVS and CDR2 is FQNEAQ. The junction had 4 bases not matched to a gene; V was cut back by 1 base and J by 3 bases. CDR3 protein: CASSLGGQGNYEQYF. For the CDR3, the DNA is TGTGCCAGCAGCTTAGGAGGACAGGGGAACTACGAGCAGTACTTC.

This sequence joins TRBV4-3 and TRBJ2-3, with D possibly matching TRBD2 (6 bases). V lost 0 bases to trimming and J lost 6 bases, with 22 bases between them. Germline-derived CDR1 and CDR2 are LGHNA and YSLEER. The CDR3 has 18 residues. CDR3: CASSQDHPSEGVPDTQYF. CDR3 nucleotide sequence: TGCGCCAGCAGCCAAGATCACCCTAGCGAGGGAGTCCCTGATACGCAGTATTTT.

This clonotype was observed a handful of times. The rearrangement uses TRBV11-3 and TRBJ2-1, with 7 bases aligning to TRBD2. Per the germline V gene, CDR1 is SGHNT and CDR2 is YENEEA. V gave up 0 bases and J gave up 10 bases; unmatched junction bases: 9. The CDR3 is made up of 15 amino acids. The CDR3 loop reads CASSLDKLAGREQFF. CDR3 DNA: TGTGCCAGCAGCTTAGATAAATTAGCGGGCAGAGAGCAGTTCTTC.

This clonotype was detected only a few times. The DNA of the CDR3 is TGTGCCAGCAGCTTAGATTCGGGCGGGGAGCTGTTTTTT. Encoded protein: CASSLDSGGELFF. The V and J genes are TRBV11-3 and TRBJ2-2; D remains unclear. V was shortened by 0 bases and J by 7 bases, with 6 bases between the two germline ends. Germline loops: CDR1 SGHNT, CDR2 YENEEA. This CDR3 is 13 amino acids long.

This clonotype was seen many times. Here the CDR3 reads CASSLTTGNYEQYF. The CDR3 DNA reads TGTGCCAGCAGCTTAACCACGGGGAACTACGAGCAGTACTTC. The rearrangement uses TRBV7-7 and TRBJ2-7, with D possibly being TRBD2 (5 bases). Germline V lookup: CDR1 SSHAT, CDR2 FNYEAQ (reference sequence). With 2 bases removed from V and 3 bases from J, the gap between germline ends came to 11 bases. The CDR3 is 14 residues long. Drawing the rest from reference TRBV7-7 and TRBJ2-7, the complete variable domain is GAGVSQSPRYKVTKRGQDVTLRCDPISSHATLYWYQQALGQGPEFLTYFNYEAQPDKSGLPSDRFSAERPEGSISTLTIQRTEQRDSAMYRCASSLTTGNYEQYFGPGTRLTVT.

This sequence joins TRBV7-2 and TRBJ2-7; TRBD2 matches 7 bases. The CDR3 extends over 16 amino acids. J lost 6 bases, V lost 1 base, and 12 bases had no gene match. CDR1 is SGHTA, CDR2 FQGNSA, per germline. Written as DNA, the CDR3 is TGTGCCAGCAGCTTAGTTCCGGGAGGAATCCTTAGCGAGCAGTACTTC. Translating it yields CASSLVPGGILSEQYF.

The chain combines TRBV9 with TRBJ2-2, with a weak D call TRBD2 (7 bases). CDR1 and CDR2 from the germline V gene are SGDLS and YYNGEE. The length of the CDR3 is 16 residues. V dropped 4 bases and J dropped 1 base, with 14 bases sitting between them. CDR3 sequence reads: CASSPGGAVNTGELFF. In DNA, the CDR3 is TGTGCCAGCAGCCCTGGGGGGGCGGTGAACACCGGGGAGCTGTTTTTT.

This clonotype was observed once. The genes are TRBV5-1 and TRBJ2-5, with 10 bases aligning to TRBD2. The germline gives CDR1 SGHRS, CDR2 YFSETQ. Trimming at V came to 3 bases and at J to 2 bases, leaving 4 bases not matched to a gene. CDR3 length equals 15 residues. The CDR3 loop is CASSSAGGQQETQYF. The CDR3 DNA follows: TGCGCCAGCAGCTCAGCGGGGGGGCAACAAGAGACCCAGTACTTC.

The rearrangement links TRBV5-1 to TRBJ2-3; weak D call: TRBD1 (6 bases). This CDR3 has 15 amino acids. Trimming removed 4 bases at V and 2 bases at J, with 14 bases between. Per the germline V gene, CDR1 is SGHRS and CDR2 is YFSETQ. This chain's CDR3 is CASSTSGHDTDTQYF. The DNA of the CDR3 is TGCGCCAGCAGCACCTCGGGACACGACACAGATACGCAGTATTTT. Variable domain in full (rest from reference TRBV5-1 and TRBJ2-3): KAGVTQTPRYLIKTRGQQVTLSCSPISGHRSVSWYQQTPGQGLQFLFEYFSETQRNKGNFPGRFSGRQFSNSRSEMNVSTLELGDSALYLCASSTSGHDTDTQYFGPGTRLTVL.